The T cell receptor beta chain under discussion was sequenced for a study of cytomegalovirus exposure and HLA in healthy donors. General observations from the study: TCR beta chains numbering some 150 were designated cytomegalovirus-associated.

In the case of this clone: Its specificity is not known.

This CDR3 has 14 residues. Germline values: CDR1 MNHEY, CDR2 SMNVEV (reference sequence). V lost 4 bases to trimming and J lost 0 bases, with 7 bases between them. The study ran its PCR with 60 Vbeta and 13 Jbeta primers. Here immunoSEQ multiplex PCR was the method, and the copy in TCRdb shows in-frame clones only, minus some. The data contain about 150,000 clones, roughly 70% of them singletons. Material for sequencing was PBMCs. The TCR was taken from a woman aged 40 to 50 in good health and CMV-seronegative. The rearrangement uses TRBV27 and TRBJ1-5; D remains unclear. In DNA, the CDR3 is TGTGCCAGCAGTTCCACTTATAGCAATCAGCCCCAGCATTTT. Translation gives CASSSTYSNQPQHF.